This paragraph covers one TCR beta chain sequence. Its target is unknown. The data are from a study of T cell responses to AZD1222 COVID-19 vaccine. Study information: Pooled samples include second doses given at about 4 or 12 weeks. Study-level results: The breadth and depth of Spike-specific TCRs increased once two AZD1222 doses had been given. Among vaccine-associated CD4 TCRs, coverage spanned spike, with dominance at 160-218 and 743-854. Donors in the cohort were predominantly white British and more often female, and clonal diversity was possibly underestimated.

Assay: immunoSEQ multiplex PCR; the TCRdb copy retains only in-frame clones and omits some. The sample has some 94,000 clones, around nine tenths seen once. Trimming cost V 0 bases and J 7 bases; bases outside gene matches: 8. Germline CDR1 is GTSNPN and CDR2 is SVGIG (reference sequence). There are 14 residues in the CDR3. The TCR originated in an adult in good health. This material consisted of peripheral blood, taken on day 0 of AZD1222 vaccination. The genes are TRBV30 and TRBJ2-7; 8 nucleotides align to TRBD1. CDR3 DNA sequence: TGTGCCTGGAGTGTAATCCAGGGGGCTGGAGAGCAGTACTTC. It encodes CAWSVIQGAGEQYF. The variable domain in full, completed from reference TRBV30 and TRBJ2-7, reads SQTIHQWPATLVQPVGSPLSLECTVEGTSNPNLYWYRQAAGRGLQLLFYSVGIGQISSEVPQNLSASRPQDRQFILSSKKLLLSDSGFYLCAWSVIQGAGEQYFGPGTRLTVT.